The subject of this entry is one T cell receptor beta chain. The antigen it binds to is not known. Base qualities are not at hand, and no much larger clone is one base apart. The trial excluded patients who had a history of autoimmune disease or were on systemic immunosuppression. Peripheral blood for TCR sequencing was collected from all dose cohorts at baseline, on cycle 4 day 1, and on cycle 7 day 1. Samples were obtained from an open-label, multicenter, first-in-human phase I dose-escalation trial of ivuxolimab. Adults with locally advanced or metastatic head and neck squamous cell, hepatocellular, melanoma or renal cell carcinoma were enrolled in the trial. Before TCR sequencing, CD4+ T cells and CD8+ T cells were sorted from peripheral blood as separate populations. This entry is derived from a study of OX40 agonist ivuxolimab in advanced cancers. At the level of the whole study: Ivuxolimab was an agonistic, fully human IgG2 monoclonal antibody directed against OX40 (CD134), a costimulatory receptor. The paper reports the monotherapy dose-escalation portion (N of about 54 patients) of the phase I ivuxolimab trial. Peripheral TCRbeta sequencing was intended to test whether TCR sequence diversity was altered and clonal T-cell expansion was caused by ivuxolimab. Intravenous ivuxolimab was administered to patients every 2 weeks at six dose levels: 0.01, 0.1, 0.3, 1.5, 3 and 10 mg/kg. Patients were allowed to have had prior anti-PD-1, anti-PD-L1 or anti-CTLA-4 therapy, and roughly 40% of the dose-escalation patients had previously received checkpoint inhibitors. Among the approximately 50 dose-escalation patients, some 19 had hepatocellular carcinoma, 15 or so melanoma, 9 renal cell carcinoma and 9 head and neck cancer. Three dose-escalation patients achieved partial responses, one with hepatocellular carcinoma and two with cutaneous melanoma. In the dose-escalation cohort, 82.7% of patients were male, and the mean age was roughly 60 years, with a range of roughly 20 to 80. Beyond this particular receptor, the publication reports: Low levels of normalized T-cell clonal expansion were also shown by some nonresponding patients. At doses of 0.1 to 3.0 mg/kg, clonal expansion of both CD4+ and CD8+ blood T cells was observed from baseline to week 6. After ivuxolimab, more expanded clones were found on average in CD8+ T cells than in CD4+ T cells. In partial responders in the 0.1-3.0 mg/kg groups, normalized peripheral clonal expansion was found to be among the lowest, especially among CD8+ T cells. Antigen specificity was not determined for the clonally expanded peripheral T cells.

Trimming removed 5 bases from V and 1 base from J, leaving 11 bases between the germline ends. CDR1 and CDR2, looked up from the germline V gene, are MNHNS and SASEGT. Spanning cysteine to phenylalanine, the CDR3 consists of 14 amino acids. CDR3 DNA only is kept here, 42 bases in frame from base 1. To sequence the TCRbeta CDR3 region, genomic DNA was isolated from the sorted cells. The immunoSEQ Assay was used to sequence the TCRbeta CDR3 regions. This immuneACCESS table, as held by TCRdb, lists in-frame sequences with V and J called but not all clones. Of the missing ones, under half trace to an unresolved V gene in checked studies; the others have no known cause. The sample has about 54,000 clones on record, roughly nine tenths of them singletons. The top ten clonotypes cover about 12% of the sample.

The rearrangement combines TRBV6-1 with TRBJ1-2; too little of a D gene remains to name it. Sequencing was performed on CD4+ or CD8+ T cells sorted from blood, taken in a trial of the OX40 agonist ivuxolimab. The sequence was obtained from an adult with an advanced solid tumor such as melanoma, head and neck, liver or kidney cancer. The DNA sequence reads TGTGCCAGCAGTTCCCAGGATAGTAACTATGGCTACACCTTC. It encodes CASSSQDSNYGYTF.